This T cell receptor (beta chain) was identified in a study of shared clonotypes between healthy human individuals (dated by TCRdb to about 2020). At the level of the whole study: The cohort comprised a couple of women and a few men aged 18 to 49 years. Per donor, three plates each were used for CD4 naive and CD4 memory, two for CD8 naive, and one for CD8 memory. The study deeply sequenced blood TCR repertoires of about 5 healthy adults to estimate repertoire size and the extent of clonotype sharing between individuals. Libraries were prepared and TCR repertoires were sequenced by different laboratories using diverse techniques, in order to increase sequencing depth and limit assay-specific biases. Between about 0.85 and 10 billion PBMCs per donor were obtained by leukapheresis. Findings and caveats that apply to the study as a whole: Even with the large sequencing depth, rarefaction of the sorted-subset datasets indicated that sequencing was incomplete. Because the study included a small number of donors, the genetic and exposure-history diversity represented was limited. Sampling was restricted to blood, and TCR repertoires in tissues likely differ from the TCR repertoires found in blood. When several donors were compared, the shared fraction of clonotypes was around 5.1% for naive CD4, 3.5% for naive CD8, roughly 2.5% for memory CD4, and 0.4% for memory CD8. Based on pairwise subsampling, the degree of clonotype sharing among donors was expected to be affected by sequencing depth. Naive subsets generally had larger estimated clonotype richness than memory subsets did. Compared with non-shared clonotypes, clonotypes shared by all four sorted-subset donors had higher generation probabilities.

The CDR3 starts with the cysteine, ends with the phenylalanine, and has 15 residues. CDR3 DNA only is kept here, 45 bases in frame from base 1. Clipping removes 6 bases from V and 6 bases from J, with 11 as the unmatched junction base count. Sequences WSHSY (CDR1) and SAAADI (CDR2) are obtained from the germline V gene. CD8 naive samples were CD45RO-negative cells positively selected for CCR7, giving a CD45RA+CCR7+ population that excluded TemRA cells. Healthy HIV-negative adults with no recently reported acute infections or vaccinations were included as donors. Every donor was a Caucasian adult residing in Nashville, Tennessee, USA. Blood was collected by leukapheresis, and PBMCs were isolated by Ficoll-Histopaque density gradient centrifugation and then cryopreserved in liquid nitrogen vapor phase. Analytical flow cytometry was used to check the purity and quantity of every magnetically sorted T cell population. Genomic DNA was isolated from every sorted fraction and measured by UV absorbance on a Nanodrop 2000c.

TCR CDR3 regions were amplified from genomic DNA by multiplex PCR using the deep immunoSEQ assay. For each cell subset, the extracted genomic DNA was distributed evenly across all wells of several immunoSEQ 96-well plates, and each plate served as one replicate. For sorted subsets, approximately 210 ng genomic DNA, equal to some 28,000 T cell genomes, was loaded into each replicate PCR. The purified libraries were quantified using a Qubit 3.0 fluorometer, sized with a Bioanalyzer 2100, and then quantified again using the KAPA Library Quantification kit. A separate single-read 150-cycle Illumina NextSeq 550 flow cell was used to sequence each immunoSEQ 96-well plate. Regarding the original processing steps: Because the immunoSEQ output held only junctional sequences and lacked quality scores, the filtering could not match the filtering applied to full-length reads. Sequences were annotated with PyIR, a Python wrapper for IgBLAST v1.9, using IMGT germline references to assign V/J genes and CDR3. Reads were removed for weak V/J assignments (E-value above 1e-6), missing CDR3, stop codons, out-of-frame junctions, or ambiguous translated residues. V3J clonotypes were defined as sequences sharing an identical inferred V gene, J gene, and CDR3 amino acid sequence. Percentage overlap between repertoires was calculated by dividing the number of shared unique clonotypes by the size of the smaller repertoire. Three approaches were used to assess repertoire richness: RTK rarefaction, the Chao1 estimator, and Recon v2.1 estimates of unobserved clonotypes. Generation probabilities were computed with OLGA for all TCRbeta clonotypes obtained by the gDNA method from a few donors. In its TCRdb copy, this immuneACCESS table keeps in-frame sequences only and misses some clones. Where compared with another copy, unresolved V genes explain less than half of these, and the others have no known cause. V and J calls and clone size are as listed in that table; D and trimming were resolved from the DNA. This sample has about 680,000 clones in its table, and about 90% of those were observed once. The top ten clones comprise roughly 22% of the sample.

For this clone: Its recognized antigen is unknown. No clone much larger than this one lies a single base away; base qualities are absent.

The TCR was taken from a man aged 25 to 45 in good health. The sample taken for sequencing was naive CD8+ T cells sorted from blood. The cell subset or site tag for this specimen amounts to: CD45RA+CCR7+. Rearrangement joined TRBV10-2 to TRBJ2-1; the junction holds 7 bases that match TRBD2. CDR3 reads: CASRVGLGGGNEQFF. The bases are TGCGCCAGCAGGGTCGGTTTGGGCGGGGGCAATGAGCAGTTCTTC.